This paragraph covers one TCR beta chain sequence. The antigen is undetermined. The assay was run at survey level. Per the original data handling: Productive clonotypes were detectable down to 2.59 x 10-5 frequency. Repertoires were generated with immunoSEQ multiplex PCR, while TCRdb's copy carries only in-frame clones and drops some. That table gives V, J and clone size, and the DNA gave D and trimming. This sample carries 30,000 to 40,000 clones, 88% of them seen once, and the ten largest clones take more than 0.75%. The CDR3 consists of 13 residues. The V end was cut by 5 bases, the J end by 9 bases, with 14 bases between. Germline V gene lookup returns CDR1 SEHNR and CDR2 FQNEAQ (reference sequence). The source of the sample is a study of STAT5B mutations in CD4+ large granular lymphocyte leukemia. Overall study results and limits: No patients shared main leukemic clonotypes, though around 24% appeared at low frequency elsewhere. Data were not HLA-matched across samples.

The sample comprised CD4+ T cells from blood buffy coats. V gene TRBV7-9 combines with J gene TRBJ2-1, with D hard to call. The TCR originated in a human donor in good health. This CDR3 reads CASSRDSISEQFF. The CDR3 DNA follows: TGTGCCAGCAGCAGAGACTCGATCAGTGAGCAGTTCTTC.